This TCR beta chain emerged from a study of T cells in Graves' hyperthyroidism and ophthalmopathy (dated 2019 in TCRdb). Study-wide context: Peripheral blood was collected at initial diagnosis, before any treatment. To identify TCR V-J signatures that set the groups apart, the researchers used a discovery cohort of about a hundred patients, made up of 40 to 45 with Graves' ophthalmopathy and 55 to 65 with stable Graves' hyperthyroidism. Whether ophthalmopathy could be predicted prospectively was tested in an independent validation cohort made up of some 20 hyperthyroidism patients plus 17 patients who later progressed to ophthalmopathy. For training and testing, the 100 patients in the discovery cohort were randomly divided in a 7:3 ratio. Thyroid tissue and blood T-cell repertoires from roughly six Graves' hyperthyroidism patients were also compared in the study. Following sampling, methimazole starting at 30 mg daily was given to hyperthyroidism patients, and high-dose intravenous methylprednisolone was given to ophthalmopathy patients. TCR Vbeta CDR3 sequencing of 135 peripheral blood samples (fewer than 45 ophthalmopathy, 75 to 85 hyperthyroidism and roughly 17 progressor patients) is reported in the paper. Broader findings and caveats from the paper: Sample size was not statistically predetermined, and investigators were not blinded to group allocation. During validation, the model predicted progression to ophthalmopathy a median of about 6.3 months ahead of onset, with roughly 65% sensitivity and 72.22% specificity. Blood samples also contained most of the expanded thyroid clonotypes (frequency above 0.001), which suggests that blood repertoires may reflect thyroid immune responses. A 13 V-J signature model separated ophthalmopathy from stable hyperthyroidism, with around 88% sensitivity and about 81% specificity in cross-validation and 80%/75% in testing.

Stable Graves' hyperthyroidism was defined as no progression to ophthalmopathy during 18 months of follow-up. Hyperthyroidism patients were aged 18 to 65 years and newly diagnosed, with disease duration of less than 2 months. Exclusion was applied to patients with uncontrolled infections, other autoimmune diseases, pregnancy or lactation. Diagnoses relied on clinical symptoms, serum thyroxine and TRAb, thyroid ultrasound and orbital computed tomography. PBMCs were separated from approximately 10 ml of fresh peripheral blood using Ficoll-Paque density gradient centrifugation. Total RNA was extracted with Trizol reagent, and quality was checked on an Agilent 2100 Bioanalyzer. The CDR3 numbers 14 residues from cysteine through phenylalanine. This entry keeps only the CDR3 DNA: 42 bases, framed from base 1. V drops 0 bases and J drops 7 bases, leaving 12 bases in between. For CDR1 and CDR2, the germline V gene lists KGHSH and LQKENI.

This clonotype was counted ten times or more. The clone's antigen remains unknown. No base-level quality is on record; no much larger clone is a single base apart. TCR beta CDR3 regions were amplified from RNA transcripts. The TCR CDR3 was subjected to a first round of RT-PCR using the HTBI primer set and the Qiagen OneStep RT-PCR kit. A second multiplex PCR round built the libraries, followed by size selection and purification. Sequencing of the libraries was done on an Illumina HiSeq2000 using paired-end 100 bp reads. On the authors' methods: SOAPnuke was used to process the raw data, throwing out any read that contained adapters or uncalled bases, had a mean Phred below 15, or lacked an exact constant-primer or identifier match. High-quality paired reads were merged with COPE v1.2.5, and unique nucleotide sequences were defined as clonotypes. MiTCR v1.1 was used to align the clonotypes against IMGT TRBV, TRBD and TRBJ reference segments. The analysis included only V-J combinations with a frequency above 0.0001, which together covered 98% to 99.2% of the repertoires. A TCS score was defined as the ratio of F50 (clonal expansion) to E x V (chaos), with BLOSUM62-based TCRdist applied between CDR3 peptides within each V-J. Welch's t-statistics and random forest reduced several hundred V-J features to 10 to 15, which were used in a naive Bayes classifier (R e1071). TCRdb reworked the public reads: Q25 trimming with fastp, MiXCR clone assembly, productive beta chains retained. Under each unique CDR3 protein, matching rows form one entry showing the most common genes and DNA. The V and J calls shown here were made by TCRdb, not taken from the authors' results. This sample is represented by about 720,000 distinct CDR3 sequences; around 15% of them were singletons. About 8.4% of the sample lies in the top ten.

This receptor chain uses TRBV18 and TRBJ2-5, with the D gene uncertain. The sequence came from a young man with Graves' hyperthyroidism. The sequencing input was blood. The DNA sequence is given as TGTGCCAGCTCACCACCTGACAACTTCGGGACCCAGTACTTC. This sequence encodes CASSPPDNFGTQYF.